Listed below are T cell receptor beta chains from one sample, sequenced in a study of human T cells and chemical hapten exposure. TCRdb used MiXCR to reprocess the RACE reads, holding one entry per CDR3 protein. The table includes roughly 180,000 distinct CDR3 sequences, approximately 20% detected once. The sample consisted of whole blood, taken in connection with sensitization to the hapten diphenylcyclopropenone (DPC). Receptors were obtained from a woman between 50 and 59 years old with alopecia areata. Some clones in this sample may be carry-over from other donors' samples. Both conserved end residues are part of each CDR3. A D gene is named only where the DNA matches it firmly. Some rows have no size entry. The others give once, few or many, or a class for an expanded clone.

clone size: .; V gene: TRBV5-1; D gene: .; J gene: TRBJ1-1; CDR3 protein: CASSAGLRNTEAFF; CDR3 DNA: TGCGCCAGCAGCGCTGGACTGAGGAACACTGAAGCTTTCTTT
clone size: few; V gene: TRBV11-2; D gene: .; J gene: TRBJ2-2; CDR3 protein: CASSLPNPRELFF; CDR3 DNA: TGTGCCAGCAGCTTACCAAACCCTCGGGAGCTGTTTTTT
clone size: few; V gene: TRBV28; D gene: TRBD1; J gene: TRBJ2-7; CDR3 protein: CASRAYRGKYEQYF; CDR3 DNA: TGTGCCAGCAGGGCCTACAGGGGAAAGTACGAGCAGTACTTC
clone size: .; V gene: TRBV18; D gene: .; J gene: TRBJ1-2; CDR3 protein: CASSPEMGSIIVANYGYTF; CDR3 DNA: TGTGCCAGCTCACCTGAAATGGGCAGTATCATAGTAGCTAACTATGGCTACACCTTC
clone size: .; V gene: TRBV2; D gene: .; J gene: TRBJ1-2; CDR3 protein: CASKDSPGYTF; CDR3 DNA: TGTGCCAGCAAGGACAGTCCTGGCTACACCTTC
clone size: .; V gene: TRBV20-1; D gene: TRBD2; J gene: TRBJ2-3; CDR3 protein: CSAQPLAGGRTDTQYF; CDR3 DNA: TGCAGTGCCCAACCGTTAGCGGGAGGTCGCACAGATACGCAGTATTTT
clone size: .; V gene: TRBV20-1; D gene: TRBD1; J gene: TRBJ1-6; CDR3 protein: CSATSQGVVSPLHF; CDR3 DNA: TGCAGTGCGACCTCCCAGGGGGTCGTTTCACCCCTCCACTTT
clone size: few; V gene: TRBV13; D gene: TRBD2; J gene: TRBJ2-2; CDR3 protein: CASSSRRRRSGTSGRNWELFF; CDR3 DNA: TGTGCCAGCAGCAGCAGACGGAGGAGATCCGGGACTAGCGGGAGGAACTGGGAGCTGTTTTTT
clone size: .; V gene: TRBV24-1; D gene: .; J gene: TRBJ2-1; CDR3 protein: CATSDIDGVHEQFF; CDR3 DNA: TGTGCCACCAGTGATATCGACGGGGTACATGAGCAGTTCTTC
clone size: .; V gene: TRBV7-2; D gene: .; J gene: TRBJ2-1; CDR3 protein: CAMRKYNEQFF; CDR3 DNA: TGTGCCATGCGCAAGTACAATGAGCAGTTCTTC
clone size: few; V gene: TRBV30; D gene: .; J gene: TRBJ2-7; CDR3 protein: CAWSGRQVYEQYF; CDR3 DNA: TGTGCCTGGAGTGGAAGACAGGTCTACGAGCAGTACTTC
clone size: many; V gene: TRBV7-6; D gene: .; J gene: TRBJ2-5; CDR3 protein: CASSLVGRDLLEETQYF; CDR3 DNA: TGTGCCAGCAGCTTAGTGGGTAGGGACCTATTAGAAGAGACCCAGTACTTC
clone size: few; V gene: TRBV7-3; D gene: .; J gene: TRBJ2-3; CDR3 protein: CASSPMGGTQYF; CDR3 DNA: TGTGCCAGCAGCCCCATGGGCGGTACGCAGTATTTT
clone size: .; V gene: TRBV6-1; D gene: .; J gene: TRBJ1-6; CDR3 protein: CASDQVSNSPLHF; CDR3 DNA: TGTGCCAGCGATCAAGTATCAAATTCACCCCTCCACTTT
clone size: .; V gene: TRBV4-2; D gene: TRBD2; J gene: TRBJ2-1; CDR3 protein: CASSQDAGVSYNEQFF; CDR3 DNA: TGTGCCAGCAGCCAAGATGCGGGAGTATCCTACAATGAGCAGTTCTTC
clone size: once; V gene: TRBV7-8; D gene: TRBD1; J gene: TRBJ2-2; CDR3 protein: CASRQQGASYTGELFF; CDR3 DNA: TGTGCCAGCAGACAACAGGGGGCTTCGTACACCGGGGAGCTGTTTTTT
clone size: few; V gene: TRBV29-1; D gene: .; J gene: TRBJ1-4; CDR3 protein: CSVRKWENEKLFF; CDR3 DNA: TGCAGCGTTCGGAAATGGGAGAATGAAAAACTGTTTTTT
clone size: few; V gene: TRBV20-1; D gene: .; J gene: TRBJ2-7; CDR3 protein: CSARDPQGPSYEQYF; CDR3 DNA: TGCAGTGCTAGAGACCCTCAGGGGCCTTCCTACGAGCAGTACTTC
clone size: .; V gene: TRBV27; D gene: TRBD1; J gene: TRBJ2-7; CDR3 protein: CASRSTGDEQYF; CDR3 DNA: TGTGCCAGCAGGTCCACAGGGGACGAGCAGTACTTC
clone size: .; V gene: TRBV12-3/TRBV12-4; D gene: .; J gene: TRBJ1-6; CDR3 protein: CASSIGDLRNSPLHF; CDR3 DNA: TGTGCCAGCAGTATAGGGGATTTGCGTAATTCACCCCTCCACTTT
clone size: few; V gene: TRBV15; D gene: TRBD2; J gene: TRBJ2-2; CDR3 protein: CATSRVIRLAGTGELFF; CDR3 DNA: TGTGCCACCAGCAGAGTCATTAGGTTAGCGGGCACCGGGGAGCTGTTTTTT
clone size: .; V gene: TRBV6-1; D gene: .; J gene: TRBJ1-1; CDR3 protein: CASQRSTEAFF; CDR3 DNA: TGTGCCAGTCAGCGTAGCACTGAAGCTTTCTTT
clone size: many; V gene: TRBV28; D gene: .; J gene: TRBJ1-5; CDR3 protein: CASKRVWERRGQPQHF; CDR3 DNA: TGTGCCAGCAAGCGGGTCTGGGAGAGACGGGGACAGCCCCAGCATTTT
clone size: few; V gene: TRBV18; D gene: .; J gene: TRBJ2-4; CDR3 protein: CASSPRWERLYF; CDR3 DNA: TGTGCCAGCTCACCAAGGTGGGAGAGGCTTTACTTC
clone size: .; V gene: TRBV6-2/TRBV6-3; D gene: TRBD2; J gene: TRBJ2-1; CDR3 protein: CASSYRSGIGFNEQFF; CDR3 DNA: TGTGCCAGCAGTTACAGGAGCGGGATAGGGTTCAATGAGCAGTTCTTC
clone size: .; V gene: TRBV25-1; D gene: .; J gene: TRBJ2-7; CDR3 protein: CASSEKATYYEQYF; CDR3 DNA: TGTGCCAGCAGTGAAAAGGCCACCTACTACGAGCAGTACTTC
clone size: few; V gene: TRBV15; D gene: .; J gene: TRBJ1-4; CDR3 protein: CATSPRTANEKLFF; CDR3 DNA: TGTGCCACCAGCCCTCGGACAGCTAATGAAAAACTGTTTTTT
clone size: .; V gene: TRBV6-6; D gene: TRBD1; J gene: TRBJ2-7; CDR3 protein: CASSYRQGSSYEQYF; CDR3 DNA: TGTGCCAGCAGTTACCGACAGGGGAGCTCCTACGAGCAGTACTTC
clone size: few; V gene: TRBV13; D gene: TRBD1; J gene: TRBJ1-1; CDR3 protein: CASSFRDRDFLWRTEAFF; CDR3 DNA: TGTGCCAGCAGCTTCCGGGACAGGGACTTTCTTTGGCGCACTGAAGCTTTCTTT
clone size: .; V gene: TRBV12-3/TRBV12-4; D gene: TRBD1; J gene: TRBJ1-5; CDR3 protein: CASSFGDRGLGLNQPQHF; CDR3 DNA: TGTGCCAGCAGTTTTGGGGACAGGGGATTGGGCCTCAATCAGCCCCAGCATTTT
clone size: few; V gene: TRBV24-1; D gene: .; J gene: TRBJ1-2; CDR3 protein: CATSDRTGNYGYTF; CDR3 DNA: TGTGCCACCAGTGATAGGACGGGAAACTATGGCTACACCTTC
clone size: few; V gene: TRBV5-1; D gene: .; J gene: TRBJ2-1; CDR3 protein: CASSFLSSSYNEQFF; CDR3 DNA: TGCGCCAGCAGCTTCCTTAGTAGCTCCTACAATGAGCAGTTCTTC
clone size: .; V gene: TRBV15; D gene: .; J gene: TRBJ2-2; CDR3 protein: CATSRDLQLTGELFF; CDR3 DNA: TGTGCCACCAGCAGAGATCTGCAGCTCACCGGGGAGCTGTTTTTT
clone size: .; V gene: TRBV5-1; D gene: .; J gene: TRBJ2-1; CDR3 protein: CASSATSTYNEQFF; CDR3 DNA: TGCGCCAGCAGCGCGACTAGTACCTACAATGAGCAGTTCTTC
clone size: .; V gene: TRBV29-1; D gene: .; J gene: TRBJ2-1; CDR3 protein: CSVVPVRARYNEQFF; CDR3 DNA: TGCAGCGTTGTGCCCGTAAGGGCTAGGTACAATGAGCAGTTCTTC
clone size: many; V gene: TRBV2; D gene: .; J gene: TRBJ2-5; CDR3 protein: CASSEGGPGETQYF; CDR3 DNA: TGTGCCAGCAGTGAAGGGGGGCCGGGAGAGACCCAGTACTTC
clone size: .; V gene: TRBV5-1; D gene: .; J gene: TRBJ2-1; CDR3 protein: CASSLRGGGRSYNEQFF; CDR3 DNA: TGCGCCAGCAGCTTAAGAGGGGGAGGGCGCTCCTACAATGAGCAGTTCTTC
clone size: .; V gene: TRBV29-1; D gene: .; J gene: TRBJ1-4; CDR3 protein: CSVEDGSAGVGKLFF; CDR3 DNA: TGCAGCGTTGAAGATGGCTCGGCAGGGGTCGGAAAACTGTTTTTT
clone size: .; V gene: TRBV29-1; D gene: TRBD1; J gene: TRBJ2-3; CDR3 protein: CSVEVTGSDTQYF; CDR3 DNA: TGCAGCGTTGAAGTGACAGGGTCAGATACGCAGTATTTT
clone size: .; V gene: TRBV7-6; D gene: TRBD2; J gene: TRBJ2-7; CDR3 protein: CASSLEGLAVDEQYF; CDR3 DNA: TGTGCCAGCAGCTTGGAGGGACTAGCGGTCGACGAGCAGTACTTC
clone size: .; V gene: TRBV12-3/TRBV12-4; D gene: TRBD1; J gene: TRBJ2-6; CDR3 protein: CASRQGNNGANVLTF; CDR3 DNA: TGTGCCAGTCGACAGGGAAATAATGGGGCCAACGTCCTGACTTTC
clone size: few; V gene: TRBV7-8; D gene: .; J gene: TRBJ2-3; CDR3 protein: CASSFGGDTQYF; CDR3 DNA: TGTGCCAGCAGCTTCGGTGGAGATACGCAGTATTTT
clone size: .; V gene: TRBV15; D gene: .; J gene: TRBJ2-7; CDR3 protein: CATSRDRAAYEQYF; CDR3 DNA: TGTGCCACCAGCAGAGATCGTGCAGCGTACGAGCAGTACTTC
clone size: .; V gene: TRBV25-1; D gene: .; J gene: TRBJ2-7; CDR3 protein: CATRPPTSSYEQYF; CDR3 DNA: TGTGCCACCCGACCGCCGACAAGCTCCTACGAGCAGTACTTC
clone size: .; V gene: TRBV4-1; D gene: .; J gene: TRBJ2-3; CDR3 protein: CASSPVSTDTQYF; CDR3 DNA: TGCGCCAGCAGCCCAGTAAGCACAGATACGCAGTATTTT
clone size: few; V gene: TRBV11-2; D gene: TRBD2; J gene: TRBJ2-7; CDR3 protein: CASSSLRVAGVRRSYEQYF; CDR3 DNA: TGTGCCAGCAGCTCCCTACGTGTAGCGGGAGTCCGTAGGTCCTACGAGCAGTACTTC
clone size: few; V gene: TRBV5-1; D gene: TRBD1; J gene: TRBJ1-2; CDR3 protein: CTSSSITGDGGGYTF; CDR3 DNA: TGCACCAGCAGCTCCATTACAGGGGACGGAGGTGGCTACACCTTC
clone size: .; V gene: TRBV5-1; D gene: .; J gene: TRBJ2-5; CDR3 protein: CASKQVLQETQYF; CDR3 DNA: TGCGCCAGCAAGCAGGTTCTCCAAGAGACCCAGTACTTC
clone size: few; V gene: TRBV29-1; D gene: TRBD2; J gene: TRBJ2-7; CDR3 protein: CSVGPPASGSDEQYF; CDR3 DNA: TGCAGCGTTGGACCCCCGGCTAGCGGGAGCGACGAGCAGTACTTC
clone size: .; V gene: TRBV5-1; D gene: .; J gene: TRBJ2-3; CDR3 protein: CASSTDYPTDTQYF; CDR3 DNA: TGCGCCAGCAGCACCGACTACCCAACAGATACGCAGTATTTT
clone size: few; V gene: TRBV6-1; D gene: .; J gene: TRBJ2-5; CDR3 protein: CATTRDSPNGVKRGQYF; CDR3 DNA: TGTGCCACCACTCGGGACTCCCCGAATGGTGTCAAGAGGGGCCAGTACTTC